These 21 T cell receptor beta chains share one sample of origin, sequenced in a study of PD-1 blockade in classical Hodgkin lymphoma (TCRdb year 2020). Interpreted using the paper, the time point label stands for: newly diagnosed, previously untreated cHL patient sample. CD4+ T cells were purified from thawed PBMCs by magnetic negative selection with a Miltenyi CD4+ T cell isolation kit. The receptor library was made with the immunoSEQ multiplex PCR assay. TCRdb obtained this table from immuneACCESS and retained in-frame rearrangements with V and J assigned. These tables miss some clones; where compared with another copy, unresolved V genes account for less than half of the shortfall, and the remainder is unexplained. This sample is represented by 20,000 to 30,000 clones; about 89% of them were singletons. Of the sample, 0.5% to 0.55% is held by the ten largest clones. The specimen sequenced was CD4+ T cells from blood. These receptors all come from a human donor with classical Hodgkin lymphoma.

This chain connects TRBV15 to TRBJ2-1, with D perhaps matching TRBD1 (6 bases). Germline V gene lookup returns CDR1 LNHNV and CDR2 YYDKDF (reference sequence). The CDR3 spans 13 residues. Trimming removed 5 bases from V and 8 bases from J, with 13 bases in between. DNA of the CDR3: TGTGCCACCAGCTTCAGGGGTGCGCATGAGCAGTTCTTC. Protein: CATSFRGAHEQFF.

The chain has TRBV7-9 and TRBJ2-1; a possible D gene is TRBD1 (6 bases). The V gene's germline CDR1 is SEHNR and CDR2 FQNEAQ (reference sequence). V lost 5 bases and J 5 bases, leaving 22 bases between the germline ends. This CDR3 has 17 amino acids. This CDR3 is CASSHGATGLVDNEQFF. CDR3 nucleotide sequence: TGTGCCAGCAGCCACGGCGCCACAGGGCTTGTGGACAATGAGCAGTTCTTC.

The J gene is TRBJ1-3, the V gene TRBV30; TRBD1 matches at 10 bases. With 5 bases clipped from V and 2 bases from J, the junction kept 6 bases outside the gene matches. The CDR3 runs to 15 residues. Germline CDR1 GTSNPN, CDR2 SVGIG (reference sequence). This CDR3 reads CAWGTGAIAGNTIYF. CDR3 DNA sequence: TGTGCCTGGGGGACAGGGGCTATCGCTGGAAACACCATATATTTT.

This chain uses TRBV9 with TRBJ2-7; D is perhaps TRBD1 or TRBD2 (6 bases each). Germline-derived CDR1 and CDR2 are SGDLS and YYNGEE. The CDR3 is 14 residues long. V dropped 3 bases and J dropped 7 bases, with 17 bases sitting between them. CDR3 protein: CASSEYPGAGEQYF. CDR3 nucleotide sequence: TGTGCCAGCAGCGAATACCCGGGGGCGGGAGAGCAGTACTTC.

The chain uses TRBV20-1 and TRBJ2-5; D remains ambiguous. The CDR3 has 11 residues. Trimming removed 2 bases from V and 2 bases from J, with 3 bases in between. Germline V gives CDR1 DFQATT, CDR2 SNEGSKA (reference sequence). The CDR3 protein is CSARRQETQYF. CDR3 coding DNA: TGCAGTGCTAGACGGCAAGAGACCCAGTACTTC.

The J gene is TRBJ2-7, the V gene TRBV7-2; D may correspond to TRBD1 or TRBD2 (5 bases each). Per the germline V gene, CDR1 is SGHTA and CDR2 is FQGNSA. Trimming left V 1 base short and J 2 bases short, with 12 bases between. The CDR3 spans 15 residues. CDR3 in amino acids: CASSLGWDGAYEQYF. The CDR3 DNA sequence: TGTGCCAGCAGCTTAGGTTGGGACGGGGCCTACGAGCAGTACTTC.

The chain employs TRBV9 and TRBJ2-1, with D perhaps TRBD2 (5 bases). The length of the CDR3 is 14 residues. Germline CDR1 and CDR2: SGDLS and YYNGEE. The ends were cut back, 0 bases at V and 3 bases at J, with 7 bases in the middle. CDR3 sequence: CASSVAGSYNEQFF. The CDR3 nucleotides read TGTGCCAGCAGCGTAGCGGGGAGCTACAATGAGCAGTTCTTC.

The rearrangement uses TRBV11-2 and TRBJ2-7, with D possibly TRBD1 on 5 matching bases. The CDR3 covers 17 residues. Germline values: CDR1 SGHAT, CDR2 FQNNGV. V was cut by 0 bases and J by 0 bases, with 15 bases left in between. The CDR3 reads CASSLDSTRAYSYEQYF. CDR3 bases: TGTGCCAGCAGCTTAGATTCAACCAGGGCGTACTCCTACGAGCAGTACTTC.

This clone was picked up one time. The chain employs TRBV7-3 and TRBJ2-3; 7 bases map to TRBD1. The CDR3 consists of 15 residues. Germline V lookup: CDR1 SGHTA, CDR2 FQGTGA. V shed 2 bases and J 4 bases; nucleotides not matched to a gene: 6. The CDR3 nucleotides are TGTGCCAGCAGCTTAGTAGGGGGCCGGCCAGATACGCAGTATTTT. Translated, it gives CASSLVGGRPDTQYF.

CDR3 in amino acids: CASSLDLTETQYF. The CDR3, as DNA: TGTGCCAGCAGCTTGGACCTGACGGAGACCCAGTACTTC. V gene TRBV5-6 combines with J gene TRBJ2-5; no reliable D call. Trimming removed 0 bases at V and 5 bases at J, with 8 bases between. The CDR3 runs to 13 residues. The V gene's germline CDR1 is SGHDT and CDR2 YYEEEE.

This clone was counted a single time. V gene TRBV2 combines with J gene TRBJ1-3, with D possibly being TRBD1 (5 bases). This CDR3 comprises 14 residues. V lost 6 bases and J lost 2, with 11 bases in between. CDR1 SNHLY and CDR2 FYNNEI come from the germline V gene. CDR3 sequence reads: CASSRQIAGNTIYF. The CDR3 DNA is TGTGCCAGCAGCCGACAGATCGCTGGAAACACCATATATTTT. Based on the CDR3 plus reference TRBV2 and TRBJ1-3, the full variable domain is EPEVTQTPSHQVTQMGQEVILRCVPISNHLYFYWYRQILGQKVEFLVSFYNNEISEKSEIFDDQFSVERPDGSNFTLKIRSTKLEDSAMYFCASSRQIAGNTIYFGEGSWLTVV.

The chain employs TRBV9 and TRBJ1-2, with D uncertain. CDR3 size: 15 residues. Trimming stripped 4 bases from V and 0 bases from J, with 13 bases between. In germline, CDR1 is SGDLS, CDR2 YYNGEE. The CDR3 DNA follows: TGTGCCAGCAGCCTTAAGGGAACGACTAACTATGGCTACACCTTC. Encoded protein: CASSLKGTTNYGYTF. Drawing the rest from reference TRBV9 and TRBJ1-2, the complete variable domain is DSGVTQTPKHLITATGQRVTLRCSPRSGDLSVYWYQQSLDQGLQFLIQYYNGEERAKGNILERFSAQQFPDLHSELNLSSLELGDSALYFCASSLKGTTNYGYTFGSGTRLTVV.

This clone showed up just once. This rearrangement joins TRBV12-5 to TRBJ2-2; 7 positions match TRBD1. In germline, CDR1 is LGHNT, CDR2 FRNRAP. The CDR3 spans 16 residues. The ends lost 2 bases at V and 6 bases at J; junction bases unmatched: 9. CDR3 nucleotides: TGTGCTAGTGGTTTGTTGGCGACAGGGCTATCCGGGGAGCTGTTTTTT. Amino acids: CASGLLATGLSGELFF.

The chain combines TRBV30 with TRBJ1-3, with D uncertain. Germline values: CDR1 GTSNPN, CDR2 SVGIG (reference sequence). The V end was cut by 0 bases, the J end by 0 bases, with 12 bases between. This CDR3 is built from 16 residues. The CDR3, as DNA: TGTGCCTGGAGTGTACTTTCCGGCATCTCTGGAAACACCATATATTTT. Amino acid sequence: CAWSVLSGISGNTIYF.

The chain links TRBV6-5 to TRBJ2-3, with 7 bases that match TRBD2. The CDR3 is made up of 15 amino acids. V trimming: 2 bases; J trimming: 2 bases; junction bases outside the gene matches: 4. Germline lookup yields CDR1 MNHEY and CDR2 SVGAGI. The CDR3, as DNA: TGTGCCAGCAGTTACACGGGACTACTCACAGATACGCAGTATTTT. As protein: CASSYTGLLTDTQYF.

The rearrangement links TRBV29-1 to TRBJ2-7; the D gene is possibly TRBD1 (7 bases). V was clipped by 7 bases and J by 3 bases, with 22 bases between them. The CDR3 runs 15 residues. The germline gives CDR1 SQVTM, CDR2 ANQGSEA. This chain's CDR3 is CSADSVEGAGYEQYF. The CDR3 bases are TGCAGCGCCGATAGCGTGGAGGGGGCTGGCTACGAGCAGTACTTC.

The chain uses TRBV4-3 and TRBJ2-1; 12 nucleotides match TRBD2. V gave up 1 base and J gave up 7 bases; unmatched junction bases: 5. Looked up from germline, CDR1 is LGHNA and CDR2 is YSLEER. The CDR3 consists of 16 residues. In nucleotides, the CDR3 is TGCGCCAGCAGCCAAGTCCTAGCGGGGGGGCAGAATGAGCAGTTCTTC. The encoded protein is CASSQVLAGGQNEQFF.

The J gene is TRBJ2-2, the V gene TRBV6-5; TRBD1 is a possible D gene (5 bases). The CDR3 contains 15 residues. Trimming removed 7 bases at V and 1 base at J, with 13 bases between. Germline values: CDR1 MNHEY, CDR2 SVGAGI. The CDR3 sequence: CASKLVDRNTGELFF. In nucleotides, the CDR3 is TGTGCCAGCAAGTTAGTAGACAGGAACACCGGGGAGCTGTTTTTT.

V is TRBV6-6 and J is TRBJ1-3, with a tentative D call TRBD1 (6 bases). V gave up 7 bases and J gave up 0 bases, with 13 bases separating them. The germline V gene has CDR1 MNHNY and CDR2 SVGAGI (reference sequence). The CDR3 length is 15 residues. CDR3 sequence: CASTLDSYSGNTIYF. The CDR3 nucleotides are TGTGCCAGCACCCTGGACAGCTACTCTGGAAACACCATATATTTT.

The genes are TRBV10-3 and TRBJ2-3; 11 positions agree with TRBD2. The CDR3 extends over 15 amino acids. CDR1 is ENHRY, CDR2 SYGVKD, per germline. The V and J ends lost 3 bases and 4 bases, in that order; junction bases with no gene match: 3. CDR3 sequence: CAISDTSGGSDTQYF. The DNA of the CDR3 is TGTGCCATCAGTGATACTAGCGGGGGATCAGATACGCAGTATTTT.

This chain connects TRBV5-4 to TRBJ2-3; D possibly corresponds to TRBD2 (6 bases). With 0 bases removed from V and 1 base from J, the gap between germline ends came to 9 bases. Germline V CDR1 and CDR2: SGHNT, YYREEE (reference sequence). The CDR3 runs 15 residues. The chain's CDR3 is CASSLDGGGTDTQYF. The CDR3 DNA is TGTGCCAGCAGCTTGGACGGAGGGGGCACAGATACGCAGTATTTT.